This T cell receptor (beta chain) was profiled in a study of CD8+CD57+ T cells in acquired aplastic anemia. Study-wide background: The average for DNA from sorted CD4+ and CD8+ cells was 3 to 3.5 ug.

This clonotype was observed at least ten times. According to the study, genomic DNA was the template for TCR beta VDJ and CDR3 profiling. TCRdb reprocessed the reads via MiXCR and lists one record per CDR3 protein. Found here are about 140,000 distinct CDR3 sequences, 41% of them singletons; the top ten hold 8% to 8.5%. The CDR3 covers 14 residues. Germline V CDR1 and CDR2: MNHNS, SASEGT. Trimming pared 7 bases from V and 1 base from J, leaving 10 bases between. This sequence was found in a human donor in good health, serving as a control. The sample comprised sorted CD4+, CD8+, or CD8+CD57+ T cells (not recorded which) from PBMCs. V usage is TRBV6-1 and J usage is TRBJ2-2; D remains unclear. CDR3 nucleotide sequence: TGTGCCAGCAACGAGATTGGGAACACCGGGGAGCTGTTTTTT. The encoded protein is CASNEIGNTGELFF.